This TCR beta chain was profiled in a study of blood T cells in healthy people across ages (dated by TCRdb to between 2015 and 2017). Background on the whole study: Template switching captured roughly one uniquely barcoded TCR beta cDNA molecule per two T cells in model experiments. Using the same blood draw, the study looked at two additional independent replicas of 1 million unique cDNA reads for two donors, one aged 18 to 29 and the other aged 80 or older. The donors were divided into four age groups: young (average roughly 15 years), middle-aged (about 39), aged (approximately 59) and long-lived (roughly 88). The study measured age-related changes in TCR beta repertoire diversity using deep sequencing normalized with unique cDNA molecular identifiers.

This clonotype was found a few times. The antigen this receptor binds is unknown. No base quality information exists; no much larger clone differs at one position. The protocol used for the library was 5' RACE. Instrument used: Illumina HiSeq 2500. A second about 7 to 12 cycle PCR used a sample-barcoded 5' primer and a J-beta primer mix. Each TCR beta cDNA molecule received a unique molecular identifier from a template-switch 5' adaptor carrying 12 random nucleotides. At least 2.5 million CDR3-containing paired-end reads were obtained from each sample. First-strand cDNA was synthesized from all RNA with the Mint cDNA synthesis kit, primed by a TRBC-specific oligonucleotide. After uracil-DNA glycosylase treatment, a first 18-cycle PCR used universal primers M1SS and BC2_uni_R on all cDNA. Per the authors' processing: For normalization, 1 million high-quality reads, each with a distinct molecular identifier, were randomly selected from each sample. Reads with shared molecular identifiers were discarded instead of being binned into consensus sequences. MiTCR, with a Q25 quality threshold and the strictest error-elimination algorithm, was used for CDR3 identification, clonotype clustering and error correction. A nonparametric unseen species model using Euler transformation provided a lower-bound estimate of total TCR beta diversity. TCRdb itself trimmed the public reads at Q25 with fastp, ran MiXCR and retained productive beta chains. When rows share a CDR3 protein, they turn into one entry using the most common DNA and genes. TCRdb, not the original authors, processed these V and J calls. The sample table holds some 800,000 distinct CDR3 sequences, of which approximately 25% were seen once. The top ten clones comprise around 3.6% of the sample.

Study-wide findings and limitations: As age increased, observed TCR beta diversity per million T cells dropped in a roughly linear way, and a significant reduction was already evident by age 40. Estimates of total diversity from one million sequenced T cells were regarded as lower bounds and underestimates. There was a strong correlation between observed TCR beta diversity and the percentage of naive T cells measured by flow cytometry. Because profiling used bulk unsorted PBMCs, naive and antigen-experienced compartments could not be compared conclusively. The long-lived group showed more naive CD4+ T cells, fewer expanded clones and increased TCR diversity than the aged group, suggesting age selection. Donor CMV infection status was unknown, potentially confounding age-related changes in expanded clonotypes.

The donors were roughly 38 Caucasian individuals from Russia, aged roughly 6 to 100 years, who were systemically healthy. Approximately 9 milliliters of peripheral blood were collected from each donor into EDTA-treated Vacutainer tubes. Ficoll-Paque density-gradient centrifugation was used to isolate PBMCs, with at least 6 million obtained per sample. Trizol reagent was used to extract total RNA from PBMCs, with at least 6 micrograms per sample. For every donor, an aliquot of PBMCs went through flow cytometry to measure the percentages of naive CD45RAhigh/CD27high T cells. The CDR3 numbers 17 residues from cysteine through phenylalanine. Of the read, only the CDR3 DNA is kept; its 51 bases are in frame from base 1. Reading the germline V gene gives CDR1 MGHRA and CDR2 YSYEKL. In addition, the sample was reused for a study of T cells of mothers and their children. The second investigation adds: Donors were nine systemically healthy Caucasian individuals: three mothers and their six children. cDNA synthesis consumed the entire amount of extracted RNA, loaded at approximately 1.6 ug RNA in each 15 ul reaction. In the second PCR, the M1S primer introduced both the sample barcodes and 2-4 random nucleotides. Over 8.5 million TCR beta CDR3 reads came from each mother, compared with roughly 2.8 million reads from each child. Thymic selection shapes the output of TCR recombination in a similar way in related and unrelated pairs, and inherited differences have a minor effect. Normalized repertoire overlap in related mother-child pairs was always slightly higher than in unrelated mother-child pairs, but the difference was never significant. Persistent microchimeric T cell clones were not detected, at a sensitivity of approximately 100 clones per million clonotypes. The study used deep NGS to compare TCR beta repertoires of mothers and children, seeking features distinguishing related mother-child pairs from unrelated individuals. The mean age was around 40 +/- 4 years for the mothers and about 12 +/- 4 years for the children. After adapter ligation with NEBNext reagents, the libraries were sequenced on Illumina HiSeq 2000 with 100+100 nt paired-end reads. Mother and child libraries were prepared a month apart and sequenced in separate runs to prevent cross-contamination. For each donor, somewhere between roughly 450,000 and 2,100,000 distinct TCR beta clonotypes were identified. Naive TCR beta clonotypes were estimated from low-frequency clonotypes matched to each donor's FACS-determined naive share, without sorting.

The clonotype originates from a boy between 5 and 17 years old in good health. Material: blood. The chain links TRBV4-1 with TRBJ2-5; the junction holds 12 bases that match TRBD2. TRBJ2-1 explains the end of the DNA better; the J call may be wrong. The DNA sequence is given as TGCGCCAGCAGCCAAGATAGGGCTAGCGGGAGGGTGGGGGAGCAGTTCTTC. Its protein product is CASSQDRASGRVGEQFF.